This is a list of T cell receptor beta chains from one sample in a study of blood T cells in healthy people across ages. TCRdb re-called the 5' RACE reads with MiXCR, one entry per CDR3 protein. The sample lists hundreds of thousands of distinct CDR3 sequences, 45% to 50% seen once, with around a third in the top ten. The sample consisted of blood. The receptors here all came from an older woman in good health. Each CDR3 is given with its conserved first and last residue. Each record gives: D gene, J gene, V gene, clone size, CDR3 protein, CDR3 DNA. D genes are given only for firm matches. Size values are once, few and many counts, or a class for expanded clones, and some rows have none.

TRBD1 | TRBJ1-6 | TRBV5-1 | many | CASSLEGQALDSPLHF | TGCGCCAGCAGCTTGGAAGGACAGGCCCTAGATTCACCCCTCCACTTT
. | TRBJ2-6 | TRBV12-3/TRBV12-4 | . | CATTDWASGANVLTF | TGTGCCACCACGGACTGGGCCTCTGGGGCCAACGTCCTGACTTTC
TRBD2 | TRBJ2-7 | TRBV7-2 | few | CATTPGGRYEQYF | TGTGCCACCACCCCGGGCGGGAGGTACGAGCAGTACTTC
TRBD2 | TRBJ2-4 | TRBV19 | . | CASSIISGNRGNIQYF | TGTGCCAGTAGTATTATTAGCGGGAACCGGGGAAACATTCAGTACTTC
. | TRBJ2-1 | TRBV25-1 | . | CASHRANEQFF | TGTGCCAGCCACAGGGCGAATGAGCAGTTCTTC
TRBD2 | TRBJ2-2 | TRBV4-3 | many | CASSQVVLAGRTGELFF | TGCGCCAGCAGCCAAGTTGTACTAGCGGGACGGACCGGGGAGCTGTTTTTT
. | TRBJ2-1 | TRBV18 | few | CASSPGVDFGQFF | TGTGCCAGCTCACCGGGGGTCGACTTCGGGCAGTTCTTC
. | TRBJ2-5 | TRBV5-1 | . | CASSWSEETQYF | TGCGCCAGCAGCTGGTCGGAAGAGACCCAGTACTTC
. | TRBJ2-1 | TRBV15 | . | CGRRGNSYNEQFF | TGTGGGAGAAGGGGGAACTCCTACAATGAGCAGTTCTTC
. | TRBJ1-1 | TRBV10-3 | . | CAISGSGTTTANTEAFF | TGTGCCATCAGTGGTTCAGGGACAACGACGGCCAACACTGAAGCTTTCTTT
TRBD1 | TRBJ1-5 | TRBV5-1 | . | CASSLEGTGYQPQHF | TGCGCCAGCAGCTTGGAGGGGACAGGGTATCAGCCCCAGCATTTT
TRBD2 | TRBJ2-3 | TRBV20-1 | . | CSARARGSWADTQYF | TGCAGTGCTAGGGCGCGCGGGAGTTGGGCAGATACGCAGTATTTT
. | TRBJ2-1 | TRBV29-1 | . | CSVNRVGSSYNEQFF | TGCAGCGTAAACAGGGTAGGGAGCTCCTACAATGAGCAGTTCTTC
. | TRBJ1-5 | TRBV20-1 | . | CSALQGRNQPQHF | TGCAGTGCTCTCCAGGGGAGGAATCAGCCCCAGCATTTT
. | TRBJ2-7 | TRBV11-2 | few | CASSLQGPEQYF | TGTGCCAGCAGCTTACAAGGGCCCGAGCAGTACTTC
. | TRBJ2-7 | TRBV4-3 | few | CASSLQAGLEYEQYF | TGCGCCAGCAGCCTACAAGCGGGCCTAGAATACGAGCAGTACTTC
. | TRBJ2-7 | TRBV4-1 | . | CASSQGRLGRDNNEQYF | TGCGCCAGCAGCCAAGGAAGGTTGGGACGGGATAACAATGAGCAGTACTTC
. | TRBJ1-2 | TRBV20-1 | few | CSASSYGYGYTF | TGCAGTGCTAGCTCTTACGGGTATGGCTACACCTTC
. | TRBJ2-5 | TRBV6-2/TRBV6-3 | . | CASRTPQGQETQYF | TGTGCCAGCAGAACCCCACAGGGACAAGAGACCCAGTACTTC
. | TRBJ2-7 | TRBV12-3/TRBV12-4 | . | CASSSGEEYSARVYEQYF | TGTGCCAGCAGCTCCGGGGAAGAGTACTCAGCACGGGTCTACGAGCAGTACTTC
. | TRBJ1-5 | TRBV29-1 | . | CSVGEGNQPQHF | TGCAGCGTTGGTGAGGGGAACCAGCCCCAGCATTTT
TRBD1 | TRBJ2-5 | TRBV20-1 | few | CSADRDRGPQETQYF | TGCAGTGCAGATCGGGACAGGGGTCCCCAAGAGACCCAGTACTTC
TRBD1 | TRBJ1-2 | TRBV12-3/TRBV12-4 | . | CASSFGTGPPYGYTF | TGTGCCAGCAGTTTCGGGACAGGCCCTCCCTATGGCTACACCTTC
. | TRBJ1-1 | TRBV6-2/TRBV6-3 | . | CASSYWGTNTEAFF | TGTGCCAGCAGTTATTGGGGGACGAACACTGAAGCTTTCTTT
TRBD1 | TRBJ1-2 | TRBV7-9 | few | CASSSTGGHNYGYTF | TGTGCCAGCAGCTCGACAGGGGGTCATAACTATGGCTACACCTTC
. | TRBJ1-2 | TRBV4-3 | . | CASSQDTGNQANYGYTF | TGCGCCAGCAGCCAAGACACAGGGAACCAAGCTAACTATGGCTACACCTTC
. | TRBJ2-1 | TRBV28 | . | CAGGRGGTYNEQFF | TGTGCCGGGGGGCGTGGGGGTACCTACAATGAGCAGTTCTTC
. | TRBJ2-7 | TRBV28 | . | CASSLTGARETLTYEQYF | TGTGCCAGCAGTTTAACGGGCGCTCGGGAGACTTTAACCTACGAGCAGTACTTC
TRBD1 | TRBJ1-1 | TRBV7-9 | . | CASSEGQGETEAFF | TGCGCCAGCAGCGAGGGACAGGGGGAGACTGAAGCTTTCTTT
TRBD2 | TRBJ2-7 | TRBV7-2 | . | CASKDLAGGVRQYF | TGTGCCAGCAAAGATCTAGCGGGAGGTGTTCGGCAGTACTTC
. | TRBJ2-7 | TRBV6-2/TRBV6-3 | . | CASSYSYYEQYF | TGTGCCAGCAGTTACTCGTACTACGAGCAGTACTTC
TRBD2 | TRBJ2-3 | TRBV7-9 | . | CASSTSGGTDTQYF | TGTGCCAGCAGCACTTCGGGAGGGACAGATACGCAGTATTTT